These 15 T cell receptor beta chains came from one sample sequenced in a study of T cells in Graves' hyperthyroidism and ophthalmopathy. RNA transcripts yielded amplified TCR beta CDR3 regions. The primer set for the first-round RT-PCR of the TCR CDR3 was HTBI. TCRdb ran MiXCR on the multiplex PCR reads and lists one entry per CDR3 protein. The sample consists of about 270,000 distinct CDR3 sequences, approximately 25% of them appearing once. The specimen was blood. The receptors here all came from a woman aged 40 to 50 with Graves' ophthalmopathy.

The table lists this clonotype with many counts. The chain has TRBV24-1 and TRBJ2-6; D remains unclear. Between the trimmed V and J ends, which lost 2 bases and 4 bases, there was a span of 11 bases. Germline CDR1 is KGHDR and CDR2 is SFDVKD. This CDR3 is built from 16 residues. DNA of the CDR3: TGTGCCACCAGTGATTGGCGGTCTCACGGGGCCAACGTCCTGACTTTC. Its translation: CATSDWRSHGANVLTF.

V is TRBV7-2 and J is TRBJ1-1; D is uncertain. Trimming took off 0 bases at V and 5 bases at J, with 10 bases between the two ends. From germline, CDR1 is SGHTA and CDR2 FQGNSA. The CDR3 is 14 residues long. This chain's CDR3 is CASSLALGFTEAFF. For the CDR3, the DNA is TGTGCCAGCAGCTTAGCCCTCGGGTTTACTGAAGCTTTCTTT.

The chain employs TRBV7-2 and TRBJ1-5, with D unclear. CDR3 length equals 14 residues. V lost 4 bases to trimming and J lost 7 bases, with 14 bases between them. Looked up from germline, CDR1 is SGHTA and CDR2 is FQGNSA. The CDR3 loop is CASSYMGNGQPQHF. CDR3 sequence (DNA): TGTGCCAGCAGCTACATGGGGAACGGACAGCCCCAGCATTTT.

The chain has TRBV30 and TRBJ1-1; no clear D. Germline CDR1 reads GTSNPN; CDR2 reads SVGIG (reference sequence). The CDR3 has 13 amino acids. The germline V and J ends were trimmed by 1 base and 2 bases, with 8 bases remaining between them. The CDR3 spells CAWSARINTEAFF. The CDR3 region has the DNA TGTGCCTGGAGTGCCAGAATCAACACTGAAGCTTTCTTT.

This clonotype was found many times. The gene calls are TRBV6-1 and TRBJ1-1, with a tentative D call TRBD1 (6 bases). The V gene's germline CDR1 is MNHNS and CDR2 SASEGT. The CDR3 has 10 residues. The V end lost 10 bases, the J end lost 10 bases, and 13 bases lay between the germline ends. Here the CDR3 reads CATQGWRAFF. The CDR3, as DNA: TGTGCCACCCAGGGGTGGCGAGCTTTCTTT.

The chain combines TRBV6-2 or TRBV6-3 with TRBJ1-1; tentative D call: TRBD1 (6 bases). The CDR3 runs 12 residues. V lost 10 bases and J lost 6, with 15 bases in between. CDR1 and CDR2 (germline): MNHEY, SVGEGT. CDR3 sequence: CATTGTNAEAFF. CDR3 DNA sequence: TGTGCCACCACAGGGACAAACGCTGAAGCTTTCTTT.

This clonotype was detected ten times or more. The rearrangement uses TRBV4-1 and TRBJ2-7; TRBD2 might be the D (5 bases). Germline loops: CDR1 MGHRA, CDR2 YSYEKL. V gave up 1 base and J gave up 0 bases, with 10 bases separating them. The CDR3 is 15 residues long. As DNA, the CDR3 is TGCGCCAGCAGCCAAGGAGGGATAAGCTCCTACGAGCAGTACTTC. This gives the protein CASSQGGISSYEQYF.

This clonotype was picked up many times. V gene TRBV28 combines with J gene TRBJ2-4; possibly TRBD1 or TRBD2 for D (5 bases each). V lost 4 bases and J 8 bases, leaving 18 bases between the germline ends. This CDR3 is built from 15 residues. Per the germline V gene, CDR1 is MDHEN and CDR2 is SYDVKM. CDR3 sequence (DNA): TGTGCCAGCAGTTCCCACCCCGAGGGGCAAGACATTCAGTACTTC. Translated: CASSSHPEGQDIQYF.

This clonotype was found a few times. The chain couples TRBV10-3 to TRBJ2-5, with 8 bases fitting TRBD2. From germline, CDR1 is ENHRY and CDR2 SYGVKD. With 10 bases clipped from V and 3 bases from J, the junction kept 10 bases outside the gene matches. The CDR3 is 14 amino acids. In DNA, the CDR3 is TGTGCCACGCAAGCGGGAGAGGGGGAAGAGACCCAGTACTTC. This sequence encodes CATQAGEGEETQYF.

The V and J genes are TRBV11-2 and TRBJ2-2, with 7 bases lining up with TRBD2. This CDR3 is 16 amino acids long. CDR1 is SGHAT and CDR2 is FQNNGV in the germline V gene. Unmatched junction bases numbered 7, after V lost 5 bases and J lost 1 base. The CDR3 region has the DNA TGTGCCAGCAGCGCCACGGGAGGCATGAACACCGGGGAGCTGTTTTTT. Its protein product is CASSATGGMNTGELFF. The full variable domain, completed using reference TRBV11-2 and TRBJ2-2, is EAGVAQSPRYKIIEKRQSVAFWCNPISGHATLYWYQQILGQGPKLLIQFQNNGVVDDSQLPKDRFSAERLKGVDSTLKIQPAKLEDSAVYLCASSATGGMNTGELFFGEGSRLTVL.

The CDR3 DNA reads TGTGCCAGCAGTCAGGAGGGGGGGTATTCCTACGAGCAGTACTTC. It specifies CASSQEGGYSYEQYF. The genes are TRBV12-3 or TRBV12-4 and TRBJ2-7; D is perhaps TRBD2 (7 bases). Trimming removed 5 bases from V and 1 base from J, with 15 bases in between. The CDR3 runs 15 residues.

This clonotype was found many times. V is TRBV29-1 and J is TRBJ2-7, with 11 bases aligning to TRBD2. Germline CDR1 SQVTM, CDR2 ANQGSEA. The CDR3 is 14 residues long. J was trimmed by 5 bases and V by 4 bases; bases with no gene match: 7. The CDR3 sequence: CSVGGGSGRDEQYF. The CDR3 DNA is TGCAGCGTTGGGGGGGGTAGCGGGAGGGACGAGCAGTACTTC.

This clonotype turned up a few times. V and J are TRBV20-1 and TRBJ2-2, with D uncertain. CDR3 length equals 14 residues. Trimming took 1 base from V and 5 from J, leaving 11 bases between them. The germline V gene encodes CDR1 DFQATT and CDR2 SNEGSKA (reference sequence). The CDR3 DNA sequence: TGCAGTGCTAGAGCGGTCAGTTTGACCGGGGAGCTGTTTTTT. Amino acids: CSARAVSLTGELFF.

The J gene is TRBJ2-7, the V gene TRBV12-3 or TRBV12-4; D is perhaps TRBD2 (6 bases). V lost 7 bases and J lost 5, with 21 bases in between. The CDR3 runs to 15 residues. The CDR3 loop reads CASNKEGRAVDEQYF. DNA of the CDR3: TGTGCCAGCAATAAGGAGGGACGGGCGGTAGACGAGCAGTACTTC.

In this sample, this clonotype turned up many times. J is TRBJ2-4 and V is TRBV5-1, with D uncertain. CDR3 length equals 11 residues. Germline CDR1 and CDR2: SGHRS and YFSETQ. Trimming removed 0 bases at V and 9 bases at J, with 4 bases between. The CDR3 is CASSLEGIQYF. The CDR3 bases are TGCGCCAGCAGCTTGGAGGGCATTCAGTACTTC.